Listed here are 5 T cell receptor beta chains from one sample, sequenced in a study of T cells in localized non-small cell lung cancer. The method was immunoSEQ multiplex PCR; TCRdb's version includes in-frame clones alone and lacks a portion of them. The sample shows about 59,000 clones, 90% of them seen only once. The starting material was peripheral blood, obtained before any cancer treatment. These receptors were collected from a woman aged 40-69 years with stage I lung adenocarcinoma.

The chain employs TRBV27 and TRBJ2-5; D is undetermined. Trimming cost V 0 bases and J 5 bases, with 13 bases left between them. The germline V gene encodes CDR1 MNHEY and CDR2 SMNVEV (reference sequence). CDR3 length equals 15 residues. The CDR3 nucleotides are TGTGCCAGCAGTTTATCCGTTGGACCCTGGGAGACCCAGTACTTC. It yields the protein CASSLSVGPWETQYF.

The CDR3 region is CASRGSTGTEAFF. CDR3 sequence (DNA): TGTGCCAGCAGAGGGTCGACGGGGACTGAAGCTTTCTTT. The gene calls are TRBV27 and TRBJ1-1, with unresolved D. CDR1 and CDR2 from the germline V gene are MNHEY and SMNVEV (reference sequence). Trimming stripped 6 bases from V and 5 bases from J, with 13 bases between. This CDR3 spans 13 amino acids.

The gene calls are TRBV11-2 and TRBJ1-1; D ambiguous. Per germline, CDR1 SGHAT and CDR2 FQNNGV. The CDR3 is 12 amino acids. Trimming took 2 bases from V and 7 from J, leaving 8 bases between them. In DNA form, the CDR3 reads TGTGCCAGCAGCTTATCTTACAGTGAAGCTTTCTTT. It specifies CASSLSYSEAFF.

This clone was seen only once. This chain joins TRBV5-5 and TRBJ2-7; weak D call: TRBD2 (6 bases). The V end lost 3 bases, the J end lost 4 bases, and 11 bases lay between the germline ends. Germline V gene lookup returns CDR1 SGHKS and CDR2 YYEKEE (reference sequence). The CDR3 length is 13 residues. CDR3 amino acids: CASSWGERYEQYF. CDR3 DNA sequence: TGTGCCAGCAGCTGGGGGGAAAGATACGAGCAGTACTTC.

This clone was observed a few times. The chain links TRBV19 to TRBJ1-1; the D is unclear. V was pared by 7 bases and J by 5 bases, with 8 bases between. CDR3 size: 11 residues. The germline gives CDR1 LNHDA, CDR2 SQIVND (reference sequence). The CDR3 nucleotides are TGTGCCAGTATCAGGAGGACTGAAGCTTTCTTT. Translation: CASIRRTEAFF.